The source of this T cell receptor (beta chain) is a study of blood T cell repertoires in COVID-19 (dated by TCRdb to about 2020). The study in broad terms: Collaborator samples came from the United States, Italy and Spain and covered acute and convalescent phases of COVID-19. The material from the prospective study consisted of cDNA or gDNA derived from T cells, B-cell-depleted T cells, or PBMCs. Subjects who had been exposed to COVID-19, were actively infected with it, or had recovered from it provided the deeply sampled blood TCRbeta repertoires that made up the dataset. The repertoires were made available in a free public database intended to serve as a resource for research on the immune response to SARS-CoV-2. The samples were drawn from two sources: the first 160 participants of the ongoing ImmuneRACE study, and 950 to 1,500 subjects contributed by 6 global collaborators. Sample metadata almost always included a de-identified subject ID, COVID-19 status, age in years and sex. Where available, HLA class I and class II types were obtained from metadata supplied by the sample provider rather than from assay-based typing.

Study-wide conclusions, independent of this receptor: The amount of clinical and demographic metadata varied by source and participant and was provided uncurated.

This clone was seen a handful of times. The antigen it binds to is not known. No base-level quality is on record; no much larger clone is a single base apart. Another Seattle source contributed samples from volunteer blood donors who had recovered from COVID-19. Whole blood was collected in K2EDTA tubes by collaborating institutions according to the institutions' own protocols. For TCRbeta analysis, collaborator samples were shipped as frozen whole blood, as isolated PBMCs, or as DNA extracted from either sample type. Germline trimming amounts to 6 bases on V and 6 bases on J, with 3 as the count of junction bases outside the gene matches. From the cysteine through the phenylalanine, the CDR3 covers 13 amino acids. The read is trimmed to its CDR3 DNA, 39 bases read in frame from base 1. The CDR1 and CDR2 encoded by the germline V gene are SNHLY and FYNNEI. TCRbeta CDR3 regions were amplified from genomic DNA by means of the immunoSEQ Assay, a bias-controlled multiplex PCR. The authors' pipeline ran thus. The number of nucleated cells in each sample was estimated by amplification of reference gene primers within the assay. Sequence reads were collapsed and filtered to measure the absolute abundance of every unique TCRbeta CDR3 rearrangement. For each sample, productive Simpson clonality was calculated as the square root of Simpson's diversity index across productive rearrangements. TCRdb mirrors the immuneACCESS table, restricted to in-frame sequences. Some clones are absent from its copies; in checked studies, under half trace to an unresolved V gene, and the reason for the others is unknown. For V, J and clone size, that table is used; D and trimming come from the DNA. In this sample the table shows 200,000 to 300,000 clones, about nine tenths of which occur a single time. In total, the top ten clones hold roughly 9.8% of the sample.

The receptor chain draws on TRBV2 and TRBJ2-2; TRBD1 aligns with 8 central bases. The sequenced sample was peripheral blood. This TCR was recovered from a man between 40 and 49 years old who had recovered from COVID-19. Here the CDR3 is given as CASRVQGAGELFF. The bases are TGTGCCAGCAGGGTACAGGGGGCCGGGGAGCTGTTTTTT.